This note documents a single TCR beta chain sequence. The CDR3 is 16 amino acids. The J segment lost 4 bases and the V segment lost 4 bases, leaving 12 bases of the junction unmatched. CDR1 and CDR2 from the germline V gene are SGDLS and YYNGEE. The data were obtained in a study of blood T cell repertoires in COVID-19. Study-wide background: T cells, B-cell-depleted T cells, or PBMCs supplied cDNA or gDNA.

Participants reported their clinical history, and cohort assignment relied on those reports. Sequencing used immunoSEQ multiplex PCR; TCRdb keeps in-frame clones, though not all of them. The sample contains about 340,000 clones, 86% of which appear only once. The specimen sequenced was PBMCs or T cells enriched from blood (not recorded which). The chain carries TRBV9 and TRBJ2-7; TRBD1 matches 9 bases. The receptor's source is a woman between 40 and 55 years old with acute COVID-19. The chain's CDR3 is CASSTGGAQKPYEQYF. CDR3 DNA: TGTGCCAGCAGCACAGGGGGCGCCCAGAAACCTTACGAGCAGTACTTC.